Shown below are 12 T cell receptor beta chains from a single sample sequenced in a study of T cell responses to AZD1222 COVID-19 vaccine. Repertoires were generated with immunoSEQ multiplex PCR, while TCRdb's copy carries only in-frame clones and drops some. Of more than 110,000 clones listed, approximately 85% were seen once; the top ten hold 8%. The source was peripheral blood, collected on day 0 of AZD1222 vaccination. The receptors derive from an adult in good health.

This chain joins TRBV18 and TRBJ1-1; 7 nucleotides match TRBD1. Germline V lookup: CDR1 KGHSH, CDR2 LQKENI. J was trimmed by 6 bases and V by 6 bases; bases with no gene match: 7. CDR3 size: 13 residues. The CDR3 reads CASSLQGTAEAFF. CDR3 nucleotide sequence: TGTGCCAGCTCCCTACAGGGGACGGCTGAAGCTTTCTTT. The full variable domain, completed using reference TRBV18 and TRBJ1-1, is NAGVMQNPRHLVRRRGQEARLRCSPMKGHSHVYWYRQLPEEGLKFMVYLQKENIIDESGMPKERFSAEFPKEGPSILRIQQVVRGDSAAYFCASSLQGTAEAFFGQGTRLTVV.

The V call is TRBV29-1, the J call TRBJ2-7; 12 positions agree with TRBD1. This CDR3 has 18 amino acids. The J segment lost 3 bases and the V segment lost 7 bases, leaving 19 bases of the junction unmatched. Germline V gene data show CDR1 as SQVTM and CDR2 as ANQGSEA. The chain's CDR3 is CSASDIQGDRGHGYEQYF. The CDR3 region has the DNA TGCAGCGCCTCGGACATCCAGGGGGACAGGGGGCACGGCTACGAGCAGTACTTC.

The rearrangement joins TRBV18 to TRBJ1-5; a possible D gene is TRBD1 (5 bases). V dropped 5 bases and J dropped 2 bases, with 16 bases sitting between them. The CDR3 loop spans 16 amino acids. From germline, CDR1 is KGHSH and CDR2 LQKENI. The CDR3 loop is CASSLEGTGGNQPQHF. CDR3 DNA: TGTGCCAGCTCATTAGAGGGAACGGGGGGCAATCAGCCCCAGCATTTT.

The rearrangement links TRBV27 to TRBJ2-2; TRBD1 aligns across 7 bases. CDR3 length equals 16 residues. With V trimmed by 4 bases and J by 5 bases, 10 bases remained unmatched. Germline assignment: CDR1 MNHEY and CDR2 SMNVEV (reference sequence). CDR3 protein: CASSYRKVRGTGELFF. DNA of the CDR3: TGTGCCAGCAGTTACCGGAAGGTCAGGGGGACCGGGGAGCTGTTTTTT.

The chain is built from TRBV19 and TRBJ2-5; D is perhaps TRBD1 or TRBD2 (5 bases each). Germline V gene lookup returns CDR1 LNHDA and CDR2 SQIVND (reference sequence). The length of the CDR3 is 15 residues. The ends were cut back, 6 bases at V and 6 bases at J, with 20 bases in the middle. The CDR3 is CASSDPGTGKKTQYF. For the CDR3, the DNA is TGTGCCAGTAGCGATCCCGGGACGGGAAAGAAGACCCAGTACTTC.

The chain couples TRBV11-3 to TRBJ1-2, with D perhaps TRBD1 (6 bases). The V end was cut by 5 bases, the J end by 6 bases, with 13 bases between. Germline CDR1 is SGHNT and CDR2 is YENEEA. The CDR3 is 13 amino acids. CDR3 amino acids: CASSQGTWDGYTF. CDR3 DNA: TGTGCCAGCAGCCAGGGGACATGGGATGGCTACACCTTC.

The chain has TRBV5-1 and TRBJ1-1; 7 positions agree with TRBD1. This CDR3 contains 14 residues. J gave up 5 bases and V 4 bases, and 8 bases lay outside the gene matches. CDR1 and CDR2 (germline): SGHRS, YFSETQ. CDR3 residues: CASSPDRAGTEAFF. The CDR3 DNA follows: TGCGCCAGCAGCCCCGACAGGGCTGGGACTGAAGCTTTCTTT. Filled out from reference TRBV5-1 and TRBJ1-1, the complete variable domain reads KAGVTQTPRYLIKTRGQQVTLSCSPISGHRSVSWYQQTPGQGLQFLFEYFSETQRNKGNFPGRFSGRQFSNSRSEMNVSTLELGDSALYLCASSPDRAGTEAFFGQGTRLTVV.

The CDR3 here is CASSLGNAYEQYF. For the CDR3, the DNA is TGTGCCAGCAGCTTGGGCAATGCCTACGAGCAGTACTTC. The J gene is TRBJ2-7, the V gene TRBV5-8, with unresolved D. V lost 0 bases, J lost 2 bases, and 6 bases lay in between. This CDR3 has 13 amino acids. In germline, CDR1 is SGHTS, CDR2 YDEGEE.

V is TRBV2 and J is TRBJ1-2; no reliable D call. The CDR3 is 13 residues long. Germline V gives CDR1 SNHLY, CDR2 FYNNEI. The V end lost 2 bases, the J end lost 2 bases, and 6 bases lay between the germline ends. CDR3 sequence (DNA): TGTGCCAGCAGTGAACTGCAGAACTATGGCTACACCTTC. This gives the protein CASSELQNYGYTF. Combining the CDR3 with reference TRBV2 and TRBJ1-2 gives the whole variable domain EPEVTQTPSHQVTQMGQEVILRCVPISNHLYFYWYRQILGQKVEFLVSFYNNEISEKSEIFDDQFSVERPDGSNFTLKIRSTKLEDSAMYFCASSELQNYGYTFGSGTRLTVV.

The chain couples TRBV5-1 to TRBJ2-3; TRBD2 is a possible D gene (5 bases). V dropped 0 bases and J dropped 2 bases, with 7 bases sitting between them. From germline, CDR1 is SGHRS and CDR2 YFSETQ. The CDR3 extends over 14 amino acids. Written as DNA, the CDR3 is TGCGCCAGCAGCTTGGGACTATACACAGATACGCAGTATTTT. Encoded protein: CASSLGLYTDTQYF. The whole variable domain, remainder taken from reference TRBV5-1 and TRBJ2-3, is KAGVTQTPRYLIKTRGQQVTLSCSPISGHRSVSWYQQTPGQGLQFLFEYFSETQRNKGNFPGRFSGRQFSNSRSEMNVSTLELGDSALYLCASSLGLYTDTQYFGPGTRLTVL.

The J gene is TRBJ1-2, the V gene TRBV21-1; the table gives TRBD1 as D, unverified against the DNA. TRBV21-1 is listed as a pseudogene. CDR3 length equals 17 residues. CDR3 nucleotide sequence: TGTGCCGAAGGGGGACAAGGGTTCGAACTGTTGGGCTATGGCTACACCTTC. Its protein is CAEGGQGFELLGYGYTF.

DNA for the CDR3: TGTGCCAGCAGCTTAGCGGGGGGCGTAACCGGGGAGCTGTTTTTT. This sequence encodes CASSLAGGVTGELFF. The V and J genes are TRBV7-2 and TRBJ2-2; possibly TRBD1 or TRBD2 for D (6 bases each). CDR3 length: 15 amino acids. Germline V CDR1 and CDR2: SGHTA, FQGNSA. Trimming stripped 0 bases from V and 5 bases from J, with 10 bases between.